This T cell receptor beta chain was sequenced for a study of radiotherapy plus CTLA-4 blockade in lung cancer. The CDR3 has 13 amino acids. The trim removed 4 bases at V and 5 bases at J, leaving 4 bases unmatched. In germline, CDR1 is SGDLS, CDR2 YYNGEE. The assay was immunoSEQ multiplex PCR, and TCRdb's table has in-frame clones only and misses some. The sample records 45,000 to 55,000 clones, 86% being singletons. The TCR originated in a human donor with non-small cell lung cancer that progressed on radiotherapy plus ipilimumab. Some clones in this sample may be carry-over from other donors' samples. J is TRBJ1-1 and V is TRBV9, with 8 bases matching TRBD1. Sequenced material: peripheral blood, taken from a patient treated with radiotherapy plus ipilimumab. The CDR3 sequence is CASSRQGFTEAFF. In DNA form, the CDR3 reads TGTGCCAGCAGCAGACAGGGGTTTACTGAAGCTTTCTTT.